This T cell receptor (beta chain) is from a study of early T cells in non-severe SARS-CoV-2 infection. Trimming cost V 5 bases and J 2 bases, with 15 bases left between them. CDR1 and CDR2 from the germline V gene are LNHNV and YYDKDF (reference sequence). CDR3 size: 15 residues. TCRdb reprocessed the 5' RACE reads via MiXCR and lists one record per CDR3 protein. Of around 65,000 distinct CDR3 sequences detected, about 12% appear once; the ten largest clones hold approximately 1.3%. The sequences come from whole blood, collected at baseline. The rearrangement links TRBV15 to TRBJ2-5; either TRBD1 or TRBD2 may fit D (5 bases each). This TCR was recovered from an adult who was a healthcare worker with PCR-confirmed SARS-CoV-2 infection or an uninfected control (not recorded which). CDR3 coding DNA: TGTGCCACCAGCCCACGGGACGTTGGGCAAGAGACCCAGTACTTC. It yields the protein CATSPRDVGQETQYF.